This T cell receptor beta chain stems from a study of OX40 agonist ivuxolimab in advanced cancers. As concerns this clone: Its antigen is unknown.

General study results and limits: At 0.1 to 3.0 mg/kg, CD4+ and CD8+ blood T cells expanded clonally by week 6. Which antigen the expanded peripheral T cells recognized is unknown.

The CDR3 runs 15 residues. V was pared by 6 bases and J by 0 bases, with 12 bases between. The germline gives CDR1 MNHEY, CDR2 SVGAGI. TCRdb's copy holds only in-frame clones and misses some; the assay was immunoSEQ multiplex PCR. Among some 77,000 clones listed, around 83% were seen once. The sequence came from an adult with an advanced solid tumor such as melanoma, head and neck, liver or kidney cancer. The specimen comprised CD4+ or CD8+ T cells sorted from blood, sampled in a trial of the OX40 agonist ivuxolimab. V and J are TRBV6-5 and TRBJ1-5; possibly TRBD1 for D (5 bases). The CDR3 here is CASRPRDDSNQPQHF. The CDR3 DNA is TGTGCCAGCAGACCCAGGGACGATAGCAATCAGCCCCAGCATTTT.